This T cell receptor beta chain was sequenced for a study of molecular identifiers for immune sequencing clone quantification (dated by TCRdb to the late 2010s). Regarding the study in general: In a replicate experiment, RNA from around 18,000 or 91,000 naive CD8 T cells was split into five aliquots, four of which were sequenced. The study was a methods study using CD8 T cells to benchmark molecular-identifier clustering-based TCR repertoire sequencing (MIDCIRS) and TCR RNA copy counting.

Study-wide findings and limitations: Identical TCR molecules sharing a barcode could cause highly expanded clone sizes to be underestimated. Naive libraries contained spiked-in Jurkat TCR RNA (roughly 10 copies' worth), which is not part of the donor repertoire. When barcode sub-clustering was omitted, TCR diversity was inflated by chimeric consensus sequences, with chimeras reaching as high as 47%. In CMV-specific effector cells, over 97% of molecules were held by clones above 20 RNA copies, whereas under 1% of molecules were held by such clones in naive cells. Modeling indicated 2.5 to 3 TCR RNA copies recovered per cell, compared with about 9.4 by digital PCR, which implies a capture efficiency of about 27%. Even against a background of roughly 1 million naive CD8 T cells, spiked-in Jurkat TCR RNA amounting to a single cell's worth was reported to be detectable.

From the cysteine through the phenylalanine, the CDR3 covers 13 amino acids. Just the 39-base CDR3 DNA is kept, in frame starting at base 1. The trim is 0 bases for V and 0 bases for J, with a gap of 3 bases between the germline ends. Per the germline V gene, LGHNA is the CDR1 and YSLEER is the CDR2. This clonotype occurred many times. This receptor's antigen is unknown. No clone much larger than this one lies a single base away; base qualities are absent. Libraries of naive CD8 T cells were built from anywhere between about 17,000 and 1,000,000 sorted cells, with 10%, 30% or 50% of the purified RNA used. On a BD FACSAria II, naive CD8 T cells were FACS-sorted as CD8+CD4-CCR7+CD45RA+ and collected into RLT Plus buffer. Detection sensitivity was tested by spiking Jurkat RNA equal to roughly ten TCR copies' worth into samples containing 20,000-1,000,000 naive CD8 T cells. CD8 T cells were enriched with RosetteSep CD8+ T Cell Enrichment Cocktail and Ficoll-Paque, followed by ACK red cell lysis.

The library relied on PCR. The data were produced on a NextSeq 500. Bulk TCR libraries were prepared as previously described, using TCR primers listed in Table S5. Total RNA was purified with the Qiagen AllPrep DNA/RNA kit. Before any analysis, reads coming from multiple sequencing runs of the same library were combined into one pool. The published analysis was carried out like this. Reads were retained only if an exact TCR constant sequence was present, and the retained reads were trimmed to 150 nt and grouped according to their 12-nt molecular barcodes. Reads within each barcode group were sub-clustered using a 15% Levenshtein threshold, and quality-weighted consensus sequences were constructed for each RNA molecule. Non-functional sequences were filtered out, along with any lower-count sequence sitting one edit away from another sequence. On the basis of fitting two negative binomial distributions, barcode sub-clusters with fewer than 20% of the maximum read count were discarded. TCRdb reworked the public reads: Q25 trimming with fastp, MiXCR clone assembly, productive beta chains retained. When rows share a CDR3 protein, they turn into one entry using the most common DNA and genes. TCRdb, not the authors, supplied the V and J calls. The sample yields some 320,000 distinct CDR3 sequences; roughly a quarter were counted once. The ten largest clones capture around 0.74% of the sample.

The chain links TRBV4-3 with TRBJ2-7; the D gene is unclear. The TCR comes from a human donor in good health. Some libraries in this study had Jurkat cell RNA spiked in. Sequencing input: naive CD8+ T cells from blood, with Jurkat cell RNA spiked in. The sample's cell subset or site, from its label and the paper: FACS-sorted CD8+CD4-CCR7+CD45RA+ naive T cells. The base sequence is TGCGCCAGCAGCCAAGATCGCTCCTACGAGCAGTACTTC. Translated, it reads CASSQDRSYEQYF.